Presented here are 10 T cell receptor beta chains from one specimen sequenced in a study of Ad26.COV2.S vaccination and SARS-CoV-2 variants. Sample treatment: roughly 20 received Ad26.COV2.S at low or high dose, single or two shots; 5 received placebo; per-sample allocation not given. Sampling took place 63 days after the first vaccine or placebo injection. Profiling relied on immunoSEQ multiplex PCR, and the TCRdb table lists in-frame clones only, not all of them. The sample contains a few hundred thousand clones, around 89% of which appear only once. Source: peripheral blood, taken in a trial of Ad26.COV2.S vaccine versus placebo. Source of these receptors: a person aged 18-60 years who received the Ad26.COV2.S COVID-19 vaccine or a placebo.

This clone was seen a few times. The CDR3 coding sequence is TGTGCCAGCAGCGAAAACAGGAACTACGAGCAGTACTTC. This sequence encodes CASSENRNYEQYF. The V and J genes are TRBV5-5 and TRBJ2-7; maybe TRBD1 (5 bases). Germline CDR1 SGHKS, CDR2 YYEKEE (reference sequence). V dropped 4 bases and J dropped 3 bases, with 11 bases sitting between them. The CDR3 is 13 amino acids. Filled out from reference TRBV5-5 and TRBJ2-7, the complete variable domain reads DAGVTQSPTHLIKTRGQQVTLRCSPISGHKSVSWYQQVLGQGPQFIFQYYEKEERGRGNFPDRFSARQFPNYSSELNVNALLLGDSALYLCASSENRNYEQYFGPGTRLTVT.

V usage is TRBV4-3 and J usage is TRBJ2-2; no reliable D call. Trimming stripped 5 bases from V and 3 bases from J, with 13 bases between. The CDR3 totals 15 residues. CDR1 is LGHNA, CDR2 YSLEER, per germline. The CDR3 region has the DNA TGCGCCAGCAGCTACGGTAGCCGCGACACCGGGGAGCTGTTTTTT. Translated, it gives CASSYGSRDTGELFF.

The J gene is TRBJ1-1, the V gene TRBV19, with D possibly being TRBD1 (5 bases). The CDR3 runs 13 residues. In germline, CDR1 is LNHDA, CDR2 SQIVND (reference sequence). V lost 5 bases and J 3 bases, leaving 10 bases between the germline ends. CDR3 nucleotide sequence: TGTGCCAGTAGTTTTAGCAGGGACACTGAAGCTTTCTTT. Protein sequence: CASSFSRDTEAFF.

The J gene is TRBJ2-3, the V gene TRBV30; D gene unclear. Trimming removed 3 bases at V and 3 bases at J, with 13 bases between. Germline V gene sequence: CDR1 GTSNPN, CDR2 SVGIG (reference sequence). This CDR3 comprises 14 residues. This CDR3 is CAWSPDRATDTQYF. The DNA of the CDR3 is TGTGCCTGGAGCCCTGATAGAGCGACAGATACGCAGTATTTT.

This clone was seen more than once but under ten times. The rearrangement links TRBV2 to TRBJ1-2; no firm D call. Trimming took off 4 bases at V and 5 bases at J, with 11 bases between the two ends. CDR3 size: 13 residues. CDR1 is SNHLY and CDR2 is FYNNEI in the germline V gene. This CDR3 is CASSVWSAYGYTF. CDR3 sequence (DNA): TGTGCCAGCAGTGTCTGGTCCGCTTATGGCTACACCTTC.

This clone was recorded only once. The V and J genes are TRBV2 and TRBJ1-6; D unclear. The CDR3 loop spans 12 amino acids. V was cut by 8 bases and J by 5 bases, with 7 bases left in between. The V gene's germline CDR1 is SNHLY and CDR2 FYNNEI. This CDR3 reads CASRQNNSPLHF. The CDR3 nucleotides are TGTGCCAGCCGGCAGAATAATTCACCCCTCCACTTT.

Comments on this clone: The sample contains more than one DNA sequence encoding this CDR3. The V and J genes are TRBV12-3 or TRBV12-4 and TRBJ1-4; D is ambiguous. The length of the CDR3 is 11 residues. Trimming cost V 5 bases and J 4 bases, with 2 bases left between them. This CDR3 is CASSLNEKLFF. CDR3 DNA sequence: TGTGCCAGCAGTCTTAATGAAAAACTGTTTTTT.

V is TRBV9 and J is TRBJ2-6; D assignment may be TRBD1 or TRBD2 (5 bases each). The germline V gene has CDR1 SGDLS and CDR2 YYNGEE. The CDR3 covers 19 residues. V was pared by 5 bases and J by 0 bases, with 21 bases between. The chain's CDR3 is CASSGGLGRQNSGANVLTF. CDR3 bases: TGTGCCAGCAGTGGGGGTCTGGGCAGGCAAAACTCTGGGGCCAACGTCCTGACTTTC.

The chain carries TRBV5-1 and TRBJ1-1; D unclear. V gave up 0 bases and J gave up 0 bases, with 12 bases separating them. Germline values: CDR1 SGHRS, CDR2 YFSETQ. This CDR3 contains 16 residues. CDR3 in amino acids: CASSLELGTLNTEAFF. The CDR3, as DNA: TGCGCCAGCAGCTTGGAGCTGGGCACCCTGAACACTGAAGCTTTCTTT.

This chain joins TRBV29-1 and TRBJ2-1, with TRBD2 identical over 10 bases. The CDR3 sequence is 17 residues long. J gave up 5 bases and V 6 bases, and 16 bases lay outside the gene matches. Germline CDR1 is SQVTM and CDR2 is ANQGSEA. CDR3 protein: CSVAGGGRVGLNNEQFF. The CDR3 bases are TGCAGCGTAGCGGGGGGGGGTCGTGTCGGGTTGAACAATGAGCAGTTCTTC.